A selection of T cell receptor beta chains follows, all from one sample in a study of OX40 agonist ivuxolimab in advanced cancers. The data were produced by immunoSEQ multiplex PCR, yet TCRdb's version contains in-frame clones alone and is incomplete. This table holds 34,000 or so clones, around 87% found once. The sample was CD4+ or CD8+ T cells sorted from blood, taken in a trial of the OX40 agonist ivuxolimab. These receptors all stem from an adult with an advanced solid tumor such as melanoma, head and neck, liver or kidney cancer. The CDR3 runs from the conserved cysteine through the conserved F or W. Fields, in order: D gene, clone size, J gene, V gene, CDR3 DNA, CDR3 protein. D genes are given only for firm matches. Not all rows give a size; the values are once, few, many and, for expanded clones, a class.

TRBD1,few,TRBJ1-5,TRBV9,TGTGCCAGCAGCGTAGAACAGGGGTGGAATCAGCCCCAGCATTTT,CASSVEQGWNQPQHF
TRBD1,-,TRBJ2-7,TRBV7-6,TGTGCCAGCAGCCACTCGGGGACAGCTTACGAGCAGTACTTC,CASSHSGTAYEQYF
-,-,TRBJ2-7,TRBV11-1,TGTGCCAGCAGCTTAGGTGGGACTTTCTCCTACGAGCAGTACTTC,CASSLGGTFSYEQYF
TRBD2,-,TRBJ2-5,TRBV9,TGTGCCAGCAACCTTAGCGGGGAAGAGACCCAGTACTTC,CASNLSGEETQYF
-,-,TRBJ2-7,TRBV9,TGTGCCAGCAGCGTAGACCCGAATCCTAGTTACGAGCAGTACTTC,CASSVDPNPSYEQYF
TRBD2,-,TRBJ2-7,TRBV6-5,TGTGCCAGCAGGAAACTAGCGGGAGGGGACGAGCAGTACTTC,CASRKLAGGDEQYF
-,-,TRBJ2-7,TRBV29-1,TGCAGCGTTGAAGATTGGGGGCAGGGTTCGTACGAGCAGTACTTC,CSVEDWGQGSYEQYF
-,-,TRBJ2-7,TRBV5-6,TGTGCCAGCAGCGGGACGGACGAGCAGTACTTC,CASSGTDEQYF
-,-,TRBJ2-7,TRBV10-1,TGCGCCAGCAGCGGGAGTACTTACGAGCAGTACTTC,CASSGSTYEQYF
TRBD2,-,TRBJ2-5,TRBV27,TGTGCCAGCAGTTTCCTAAGCGGGGGGGCCCGAGAGACCCAGTACTTC,CASSFLSGGARETQYF
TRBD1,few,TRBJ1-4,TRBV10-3,TGTGCCATCAGTAATCACAGTGAGGGGGCGCGTAATGAAAAACTGTTTTTT,CAISNHSEGARNEKLFF
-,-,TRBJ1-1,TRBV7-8,TGTGCCAGCAGCCCAGAGGTGGGGGGCACTGAAGCTTTCTTT,CASSPEVGGTEAFF
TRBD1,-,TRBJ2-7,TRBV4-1,TGCGCCAGCAGCCAAGAAAGGTGGGACAGGGACTACGAGCAGTACTTC,CASSQERWDRDYEQYF
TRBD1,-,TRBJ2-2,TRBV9,TGTGCCAGCAGCGTCACGACCGGGACAGCGGTCATCACCGGGGAGCTGTTTTTT,CASSVTTGTAVITGELFF
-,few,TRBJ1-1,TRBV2,TGTGCCAGCAGTGAGTTTGGTTCGAACACTGAAGCTTTCTTT,CASSEFGSNTEAFF
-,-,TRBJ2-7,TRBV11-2,TGTGCCAGCAGCTTAGGACAGAACTCCTACGAGCAGTACTTC,CASSLGQNSYEQYF
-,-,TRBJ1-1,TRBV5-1,TGCGCCAGCAGCTTAGCAGGGAGCACTGAAGCTTTCTTT,CASSLAGSTEAFF
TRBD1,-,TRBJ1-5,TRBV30,TGTGCCTGGAGTGACGACAGGGGGGGTCATCAGCCCCAGCATTTT,CAWSDDRGGHQPQHF
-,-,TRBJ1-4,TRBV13,TGTGCCAGCAGCTTAGTGGGGGCAACTAATGAAAAACTGTTTTTT,CASSLVGATNEKLFF
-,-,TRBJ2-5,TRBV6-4,TGTGCCGACATCATTTGGGGGGAGACCCAGTACTTC,CADIIWGETQYF
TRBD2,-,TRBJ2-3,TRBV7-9,TGTGCCAGCAGCGGATGGGAGGGTGGCACAGATACGCAGTATTTT,CASSGWEGGTDTQYF
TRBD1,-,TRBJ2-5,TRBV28,TGTGCCAGCAGTCCCCGGACAGGGGGCCTATTAAGAGAGACCCAGTACTTC,CASSPRTGGLLRETQYF
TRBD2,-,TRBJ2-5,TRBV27,TGTGCCAGCAGCCAGACTAGCGGGAGCTCTTGGGAGACCCAGTACTTC,CASSQTSGSSWETQYF
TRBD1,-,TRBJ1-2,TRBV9,TGTGCCAGCAGCTTATCAGTAAGCAGGGGGCAAGACTATGGCTACACCTTC,CASSLSVSRGQDYGYTF
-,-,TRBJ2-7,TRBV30,TGTGCCTGGAGCTGGGGCGACGAGCAGTACTTC,CAWSWGDEQYF
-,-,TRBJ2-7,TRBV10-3,TGTGCCATCAGTGAGTCGATTCTCGGGGACGAGCAGTACTTC,CAISESILGDEQYF
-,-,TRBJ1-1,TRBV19,TGTGCCAGTAGTATCCCGGACAGTGAAGCTTTCTTT,CASSIPDSEAFF
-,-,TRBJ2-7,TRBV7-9,TGTGCCAGCAGCTTAGTAAATGGCGAGCAGTACTTC,CASSLVNGEQYF
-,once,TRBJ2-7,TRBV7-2,TGTGCCAGCAGCCCTGAGGAGGGATTC,CASSPEEGF
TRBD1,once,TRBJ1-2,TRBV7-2,TGTGCCAGCAGCCGGACAGGGGAGCTTGGCTACACCTTC,CASSRTGELGYTF
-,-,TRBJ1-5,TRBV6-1,TGTGCCAGCAGTGAATTGGGAAGGGGGGTGCCCCAGCATTTT,CASSELGRGVPQHF
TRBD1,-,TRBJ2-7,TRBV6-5,TGTGCCAGCAGTAGGGGACAGGGTTACGAGCAGTACTTC,CASSRGQGYEQYF
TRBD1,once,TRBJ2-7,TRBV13,TGTGCCAGCAGCCCAACAGGGGGCGAATTCTCCTACGAGCAGTACTTC,CASSPTGGEFSYEQYF
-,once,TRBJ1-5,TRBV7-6,TGTGCCAGCAGCGACCTCAATCAGCCCCAGCATTTT,CASSDLNQPQHF
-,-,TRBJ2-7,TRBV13,TGTGCCAGCAGCGCCTCACTAGGCTCCTACGAGCAGTACTTC,CASSASLGSYEQYF
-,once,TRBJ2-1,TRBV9,TGTGCCAGTACCTCGGGTGGTGAGCAGTTCTTC,CASTSGGEQFF
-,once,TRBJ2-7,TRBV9,TGTGCCAGCAGCGGCACCGGGAGACGGGAGCAGTACTTC,CASSGTGRREQYF
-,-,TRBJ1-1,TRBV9,TGTGCCAGCAGCGCCCCTCCCAGGACTGAAGCTTTCTTT,CASSAPPRTEAFF
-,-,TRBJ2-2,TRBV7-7,TGTGCTAGCAGCTTAACCAGAAGCGGGGGGGAGCTGTTTTTT,CASSLTRSGGELFF
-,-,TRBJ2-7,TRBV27,TGTGCCAGCAGTTTATCGCAGACCTACGAGCAGTACTTC,CASSLSQTYEQYF
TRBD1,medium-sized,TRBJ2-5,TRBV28,TGTGCCAGCAGTCTAATAGGACAGGGGCAAGAGACCCAGTACTTC,CASSLIGQGQETQYF
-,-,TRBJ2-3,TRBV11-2,TGTGCCAGCAGCCTAAGCGGAGGGGACACAGATACGCAGTATTTT,CASSLSGGDTDTQYF
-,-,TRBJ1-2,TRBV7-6,TGTGCCAGCAGCGGCAGACCCCCGGGGTCTCTGCCTAACTATGGCTACACCTTC,CASSGRPPGSLPNYGYTF
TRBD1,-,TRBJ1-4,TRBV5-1,TGCGCCAGCAGCAACCGGGGGACAGGCAATGAAAAACTGTTTTTT,CASSNRGTGNEKLFF
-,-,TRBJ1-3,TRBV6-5,TGTGCCAGCCACCCCTTCGGTGCCTCTGGAAACACCATATATTTT,CASHPFGASGNTIYF
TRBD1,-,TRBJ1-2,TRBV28,TGTGCCAGCAGGACGGAGGGGACAGGGTGGGACTATGGCTACACCTTC,CASRTEGTGWDYGYTF
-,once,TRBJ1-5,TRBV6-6,TGTGCCAGCAGTTTGGGTTCAGGGGAGATCATGCCCCAGCATTTT,CASSLGSGEIMPQHF
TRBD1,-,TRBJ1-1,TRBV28,TGTGCCAGCAGTTGGGACAGGGGGCTGAACACTGAAGCTTTCTTT,CASSWDRGLNTEAFF
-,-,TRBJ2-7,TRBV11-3,TGTGCCAGCAGCCCCCCCGGGGTGGCCTACGAGCAGTACTTC,CASSPPGVAYEQYF
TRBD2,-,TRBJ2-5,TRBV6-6,TGTGCCAGCAGCCTCTTAGCGGGGAGTAACCAAGAGACCCAGTACTTC,CASSLLAGSNQETQYF
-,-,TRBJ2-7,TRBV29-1,TGCAGCGTTGGCTCCGGCCAGAGGAACGAGCAGTACTTC,CSVGSGQRNEQYF
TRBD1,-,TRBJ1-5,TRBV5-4,TGTGCCAGCAGCTTGGGTACAGGGGTGGGACAGCCCCAGCATTTT,CASSLGTGVGQPQHF
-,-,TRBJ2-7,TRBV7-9,TGTGCCAGCAGCTTAGCAACCGGGCACAGAAAGTACGAGCAGTACTTC,CASSLATGHRKYEQYF
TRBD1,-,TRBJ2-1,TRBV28,TGTGCCAGCAGTCAACCGGGACAGGGATACAATGAGCAGTTCTTC,CASSQPGQGYNEQFF
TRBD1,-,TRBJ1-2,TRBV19,TGTGCCAGTACTCGGACAGGGGGCCTATACGGCTACACCTTC,CASTRTGGLYGYTF